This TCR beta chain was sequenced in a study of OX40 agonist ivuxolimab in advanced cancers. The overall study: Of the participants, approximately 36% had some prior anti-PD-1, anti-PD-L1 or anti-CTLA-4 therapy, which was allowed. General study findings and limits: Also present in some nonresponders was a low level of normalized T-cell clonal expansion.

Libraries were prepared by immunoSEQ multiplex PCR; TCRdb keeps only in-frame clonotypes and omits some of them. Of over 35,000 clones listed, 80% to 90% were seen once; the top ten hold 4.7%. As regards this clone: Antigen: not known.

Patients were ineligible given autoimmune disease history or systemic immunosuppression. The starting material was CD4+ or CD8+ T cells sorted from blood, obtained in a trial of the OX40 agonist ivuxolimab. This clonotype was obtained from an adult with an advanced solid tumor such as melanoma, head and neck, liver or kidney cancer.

CDR3 sequence (DNA): TGTGCCAGCAAGGTTGGGGGGACGCAGTATTTT. Translation: CASKVGGTQYF. The chain is built from TRBV28 and TRBJ2-3; maybe TRBD2 (6 bases). Germline CDR1 reads MDHEN; CDR2 reads SYDVKM. The V end was cut by 7 bases, the J end by 9 bases, with 11 bases between. CDR3 length: 11 amino acids.